This TCR beta chain was obtained from a study of blood T cell repertoires in COVID-19. Study overall: The United States, Italy and Spain provided the acute and convalescent COVID-19 samples. From T cells, B-cell-depleted T cells, or PBMCs came the material, which was cDNA or gDNA.

Authors' data handling: Reference gene primer amplification gave nucleated cell count estimates. TCRdb's table, derived via immunoSEQ multiplex PCR, lists solely in-frame clones and lacks some. The DNA was the basis for D and trimming; V, J and clone size are from that table. The data contain about 160,000 clones, approximately 88% of them seen just once; the ten biggest clones take up 9.1%. The sequenced sample was peripheral blood. This sequence originates from a woman aged 80 or older with active or convalescent COVID-19.

The CDR3 sequence is CASSYGTGPNQPQHF. In DNA form, the CDR3 reads TGTGCCAGCAGTTACGGGACAGGACCCAATCAGCCCCAGCATTTT. The V gene is TRBV6-2 or TRBV6-3, the J gene TRBJ1-5; 8 positions match TRBD1. Germline V lookup: CDR1 MNHEY, CDR2 SVGEGT. The CDR3 loop spans 15 amino acids. After removal of 2 bases from V and 3 bases from J, the junction contained 3 bases not matched to a gene.